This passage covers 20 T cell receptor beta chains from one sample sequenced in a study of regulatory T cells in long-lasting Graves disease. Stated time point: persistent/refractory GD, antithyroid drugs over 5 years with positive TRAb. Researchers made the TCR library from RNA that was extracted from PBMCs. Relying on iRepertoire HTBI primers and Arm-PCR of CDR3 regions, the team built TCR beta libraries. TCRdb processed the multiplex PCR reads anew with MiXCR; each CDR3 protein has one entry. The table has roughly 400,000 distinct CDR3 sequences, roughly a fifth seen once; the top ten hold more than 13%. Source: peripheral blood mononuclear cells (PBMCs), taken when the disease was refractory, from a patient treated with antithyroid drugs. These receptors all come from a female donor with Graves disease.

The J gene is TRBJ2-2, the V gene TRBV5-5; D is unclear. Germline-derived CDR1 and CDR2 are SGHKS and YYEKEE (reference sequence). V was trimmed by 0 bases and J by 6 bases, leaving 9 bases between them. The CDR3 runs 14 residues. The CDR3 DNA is TGTGCCAGCAGCTTGGCCGTGGGTTCCGGGGAGCTGTTTTTT. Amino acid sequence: CASSLAVGSGELFF.

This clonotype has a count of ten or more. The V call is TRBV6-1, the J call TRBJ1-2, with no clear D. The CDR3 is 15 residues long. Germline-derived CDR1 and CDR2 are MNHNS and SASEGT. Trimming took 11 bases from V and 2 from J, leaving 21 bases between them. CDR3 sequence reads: CAAGEKGKKNYGYTF. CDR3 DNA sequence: TGTGCCGCGGGAGAAAAGGGTAAAAAAAACTATGGCTACACCTTC.

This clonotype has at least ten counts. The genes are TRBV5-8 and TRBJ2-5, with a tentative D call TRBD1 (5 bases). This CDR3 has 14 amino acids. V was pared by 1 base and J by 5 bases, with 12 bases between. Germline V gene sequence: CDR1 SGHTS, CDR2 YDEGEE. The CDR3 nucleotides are TGTGCCAGCAGCTTGAGGGCAGGGATTGAGACCCAGTACTTC. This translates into CASSLRAGIETQYF.

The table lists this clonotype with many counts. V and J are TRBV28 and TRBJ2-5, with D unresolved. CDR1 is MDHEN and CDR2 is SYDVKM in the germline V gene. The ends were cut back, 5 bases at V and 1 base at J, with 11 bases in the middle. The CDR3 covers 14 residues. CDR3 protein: CASSEFGVQETQYF. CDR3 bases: TGTGCCAGCAGTGAATTTGGCGTCCAAGAGACCCAGTACTTC.

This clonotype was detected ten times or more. CDR3 nucleotide sequence: TGTGCCATCCTACTGGCGAACACCGGGGAGCTGTTTTTT. This codes for CAILLANTGELFF. The genes are TRBV10-3 and TRBJ2-2; D is uncertain. CDR1 and CDR2 from the germline V gene are ENHRY and SYGVKD. This CDR3 is built from 13 residues. V was trimmed by 8 bases and J by 0 bases, leaving 7 bases between them.

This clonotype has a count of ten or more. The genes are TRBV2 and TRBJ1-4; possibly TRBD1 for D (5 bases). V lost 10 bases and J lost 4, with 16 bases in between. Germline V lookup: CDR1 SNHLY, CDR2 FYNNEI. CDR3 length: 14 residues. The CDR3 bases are TGTGCCATCGACTTACGGGGGAGTAATGAAAAACTGTTTTTT. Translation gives CAIDLRGSNEKLFF.

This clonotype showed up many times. CDR3: CASSPETVQETQYF. The CDR3 nucleotides are TGTGCCAGCAGTCCAGAGACAGTCCAAGAGACCCAGTACTTC. The chain employs TRBV12-3 or TRBV12-4 and TRBJ2-5; D is possibly TRBD1 (5 bases). V was trimmed by 5 bases and J by 1 base, leaving 11 bases between them. The CDR3 runs to 14 residues.

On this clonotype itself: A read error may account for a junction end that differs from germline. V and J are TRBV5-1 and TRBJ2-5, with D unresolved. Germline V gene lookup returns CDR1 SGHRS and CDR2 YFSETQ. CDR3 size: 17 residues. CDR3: CASSPTVSAGIWETQYF. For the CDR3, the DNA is TGTGCCAGCAGTCCGACGGTCTCGGCTGGGATTTGGGAGACCCAGTACTTC. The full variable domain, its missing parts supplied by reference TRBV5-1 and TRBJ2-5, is KAGVTQTPRYLIKTRGQQVTLSCSPISGHRSVSWYQQTPGQGLQFLFEYFSETQRNKGNFPGRFSGRQFSNSRSEMNVSTLELGDSALYLCASSPTVSAGIWETQYFGPGTRLLVL.

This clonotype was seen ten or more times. The CDR3 protein is CASSLGGIPETQYF. In DNA, the CDR3 is TGTGCCAGCAGCTTGGGGGGAATCCCAGAGACCCAGTACTTC. V and J are TRBV11-2 and TRBJ2-5; weak D call: TRBD2 (6 bases). CDR1 and CDR2 from the germline V gene are SGHAT and FQNNGV. Trimming pared 3 bases from V and 4 bases from J, leaving 12 bases between. This CDR3 spans 14 amino acids.

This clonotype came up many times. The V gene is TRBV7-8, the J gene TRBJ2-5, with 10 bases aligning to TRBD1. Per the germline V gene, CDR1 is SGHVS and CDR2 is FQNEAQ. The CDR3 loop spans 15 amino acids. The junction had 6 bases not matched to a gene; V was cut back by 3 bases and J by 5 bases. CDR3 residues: CASSFEGQGSETQYF. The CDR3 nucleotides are TGTGCCAGCAGCTTCGAGGGACAGGGGTCGGAGACCCAGTACTTC.

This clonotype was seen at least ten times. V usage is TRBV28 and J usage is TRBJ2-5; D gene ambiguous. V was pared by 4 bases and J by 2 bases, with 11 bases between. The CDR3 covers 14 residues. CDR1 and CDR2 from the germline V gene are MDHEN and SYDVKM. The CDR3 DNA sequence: TGTGCCAGCAGTTCTCCAGGACGGCAAGAGACCCAGTACTTC. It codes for CASSSPGRQETQYF.

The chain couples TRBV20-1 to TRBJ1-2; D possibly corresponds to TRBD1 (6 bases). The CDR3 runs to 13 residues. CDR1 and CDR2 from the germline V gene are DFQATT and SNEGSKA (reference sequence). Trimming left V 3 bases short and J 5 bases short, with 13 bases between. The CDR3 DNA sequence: TGCAGTGCTAGTGAGAGGGGGGTATATGGCTACACCTTC. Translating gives CSASERGVYGYTF.

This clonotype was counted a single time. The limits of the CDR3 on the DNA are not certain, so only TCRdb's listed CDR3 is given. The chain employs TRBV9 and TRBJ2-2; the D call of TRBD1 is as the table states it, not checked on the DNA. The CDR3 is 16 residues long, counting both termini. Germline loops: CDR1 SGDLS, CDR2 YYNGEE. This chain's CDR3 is CASSDSWGAGTGELVF.

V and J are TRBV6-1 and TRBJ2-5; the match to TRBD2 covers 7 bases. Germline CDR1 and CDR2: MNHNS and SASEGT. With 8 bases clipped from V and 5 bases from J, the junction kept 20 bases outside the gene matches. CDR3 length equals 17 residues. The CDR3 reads CASSKALADPKVETQYF. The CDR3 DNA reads TGTGCCAGCTCCAAGGCGCTAGCGGACCCGAAGGTGGAGACCCAGTACTTC.

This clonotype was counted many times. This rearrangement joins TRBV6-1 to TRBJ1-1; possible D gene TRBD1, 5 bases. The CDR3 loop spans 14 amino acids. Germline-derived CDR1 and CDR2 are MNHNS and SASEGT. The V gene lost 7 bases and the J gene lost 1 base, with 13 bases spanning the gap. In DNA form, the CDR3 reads TGTGCCAGCAAGAAGACAGTGGGGAACACTGAAGCTTTCTTT. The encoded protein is CASKKTVGNTEAFF.

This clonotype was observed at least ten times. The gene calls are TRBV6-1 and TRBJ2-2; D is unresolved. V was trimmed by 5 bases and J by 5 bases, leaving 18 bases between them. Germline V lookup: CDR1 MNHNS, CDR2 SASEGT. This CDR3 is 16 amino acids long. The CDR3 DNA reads TGTGCCAGCAGTCCCTCCGTGGTTCGAAGGACCGGGGAGCTGTTTTTT. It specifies CASSPSVVRRTGELFF.

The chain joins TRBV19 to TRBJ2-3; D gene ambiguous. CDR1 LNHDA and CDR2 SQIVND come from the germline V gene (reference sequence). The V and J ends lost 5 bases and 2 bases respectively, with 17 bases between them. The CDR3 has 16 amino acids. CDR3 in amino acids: CASSHVGPAATDTQYF. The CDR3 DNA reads TGTGCCAGTAGTCACGTCGGGCCCGCGGCCACAGATACGCAGTATTTT.

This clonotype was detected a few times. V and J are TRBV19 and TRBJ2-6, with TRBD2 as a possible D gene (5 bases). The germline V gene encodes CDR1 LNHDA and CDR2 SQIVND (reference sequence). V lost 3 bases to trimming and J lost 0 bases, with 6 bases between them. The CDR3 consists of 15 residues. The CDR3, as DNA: TGTGCCAGTAGTATCGGGAACTCTGGGGCCAACGTCCTGACTTTC. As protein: CASSIGNSGANVLTF.

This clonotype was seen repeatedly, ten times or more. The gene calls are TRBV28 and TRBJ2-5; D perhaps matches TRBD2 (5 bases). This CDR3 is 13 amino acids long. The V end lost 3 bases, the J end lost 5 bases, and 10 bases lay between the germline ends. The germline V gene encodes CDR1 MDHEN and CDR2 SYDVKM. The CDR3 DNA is TGTGCCAGCAGTTTGAGGGCGAAGGAGACCCAGTACTTC. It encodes CASSLRAKETQYF.

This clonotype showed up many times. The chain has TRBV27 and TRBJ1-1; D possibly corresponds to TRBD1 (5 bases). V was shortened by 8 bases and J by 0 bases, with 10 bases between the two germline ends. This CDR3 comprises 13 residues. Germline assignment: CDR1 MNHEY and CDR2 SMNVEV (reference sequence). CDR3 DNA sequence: TGTGCCAGCCTGGGGGTCATGAACACTGAAGCTTTCTTT. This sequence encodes CASLGVMNTEAFF.